What follows are 18 T cell receptor beta chains derived from one specimen sequenced in a study of OX40 agonist ivuxolimab in advanced cancers. The protocol was immunoSEQ multiplex PCR, while the TCRdb copy is restricted to in-frame clones and leaves out a portion. The table records tens of thousands of clones, more than 75% of them present only once. The specimen comprised CD4+ or CD8+ T cells sorted from blood, sampled in a trial of the OX40 agonist ivuxolimab. The receptor set was obtained from an adult with an advanced solid tumor such as melanoma, head and neck, liver or kidney cancer.

The rearrangement joins TRBV28 to TRBJ1-3; D not certain. V was clipped by 6 bases and J by 0 bases, with 15 bases between them. The CDR3 has 16 amino acids. CDR1 is MDHEN and CDR2 is SYDVKM in the germline V gene. The CDR3: CASSSDVFDSGNTIYF. CDR3 DNA: TGTGCCAGCAGCTCGGACGTATTCGACTCTGGAAACACCATATATTTT. Full variable domain (outside the CDR3, taken from reference TRBV28 and TRBJ1-3): DVKVTQSSRYLVKRTGEKVFLECVQDMDHENMFWYRQDPGLGLRLIYFSYDVKMKEKGDIPEGYSVSREKKERFSLILESASTNQTSMYLCASSSDVFDSGNTIYFGEGSWLTVV.

V is TRBV28 and J is TRBJ1-1; D might be TRBD1 (6 bases). Trimming stripped 6 bases from V and 1 base from J, with 12 bases between. CDR3 size: 14 residues. Germline CDR1 reads MDHEN; CDR2 reads SYDVKM. The CDR3 region is CASRYREGNTEAFF. CDR3 nucleotides: TGTGCCAGCAGGTACAGGGAGGGGAACACTGAAGCTTTCTTT.

This clone was detected a few times. The chain links TRBV9 to TRBJ2-7, with 10 bases that match TRBD2. The CDR3 covers 17 residues. Germline values: CDR1 SGDLS, CDR2 YYNGEE. Trimming cost V 1 base and J 3 bases; bases outside gene matches: 10. CDR3 in DNA: TGTGCCAGCAGCGTAATAATTAGCGGGGGGACCTACTACGAGCAGTACTTC. Its protein is CASSVIISGGTYYEQYF. The whole variable domain, remainder taken from reference TRBV9 and TRBJ2-7, is DSGVTQTPKHLITATGQRVTLRCSPRSGDLSVYWYQQSLDQGLQFLIQYYNGEERAKGNILERFSAQQFPDLHSELNLSSLELGDSALYFCASSVIISGGTYYEQYFGPGTRLTVT.

The V and J genes are TRBV10-3 and TRBJ2-2; the match to TRBD2 covers 7 bases. The germline V gene has CDR1 ENHRY and CDR2 SYGVKD. The ends lost 10 bases at V and 3 bases at J; junction bases unmatched: 8. The CDR3 has 14 residues. The CDR3 reads CASRAGQDTGELFF. The DNA for the CDR3 is TGTGCCAGCAGAGCGGGGCAAGACACCGGGGAGCTGTTTTTT.

The chain recombines TRBV5-1 with TRBJ1-6; 7 positions agree with TRBD1. The junction had 7 bases not matched to a gene; V was cut back by 2 bases and J by 8 bases. Germline lookup yields CDR1 SGHRS and CDR2 YFSETQ. The CDR3 runs to 15 residues. CDR3 DNA sequence: TGCGCCAGCAGCTTATACCGGGACAGTGATTCACCCCTCCACTTT. Translating gives CASSLYRDSDSPLHF.

The V gene is TRBV11-2, the J gene TRBJ2-7; D possibly corresponds to TRBD1 (6 bases). V gave up 5 bases and J gave up 4 bases, with 9 bases separating them. The CDR3 loop spans 12 amino acids. The germline CDR1 and CDR2 sequences are SGHAT and FQNNGV. CDR3 sequence: CASSPTGYEQYF. The CDR3, as DNA: TGTGCCAGCAGCCCCACAGGGTACGAGCAGTACTTC.

The chain is built from TRBV10-3 and TRBJ2-1; 14 bases are a match to TRBD2. The CDR3 length is 17 residues. Trimming at V came to 4 bases and at J to 5 bases, leaving 7 bases not matched to a gene. CDR1 ENHRY and CDR2 SYGVKD come from the germline V gene. Here the CDR3 reads CAISGQGTSGSDNEQFF. The CDR3 DNA is TGTGCCATCAGTGGACAAGGGACTAGCGGGAGCGACAATGAGCAGTTCTTC.

CDR3 amino acids: CASRGQGNPGPQHF. CDR3 DNA: TGTGCCAGCAGGGGACAGGGAAACCCGGGGCCCCAGCATTTT. The V call is TRBV28, the J call TRBJ1-5, with 9 bases aligning to TRBD1. V lost 6 bases and J lost 9; bases outside the gene matches: 9. The CDR3 length is 14 residues. The V gene's germline CDR1 is MDHEN and CDR2 SYDVKM. The variable domain in full, completed from reference TRBV28 and TRBJ1-5, reads DVKVTQSSRYLVKRTGEKVFLECVQDMDHENMFWYRQDPGLGLRLIYFSYDVKMKEKGDIPEGYSVSREKKERFSLILESASTNQTSMYLCASRGQGNPGPQHFGDGTRLSIL.

This chain joins TRBV5-1 and TRBJ2-5; 9 bases agree with TRBD2. The V and J ends lost 6 bases and 1 base, in that order; junction bases with no gene match: 10. The CDR3 has 16 residues. Germline V CDR1 and CDR2: SGHRS, YFSETQ. This CDR3 reads CASTPGASGAQETQYF. Here the CDR3 DNA reads TGCGCCAGCACCCCTGGGGCTAGCGGGGCCCAAGAGACCCAGTACTTC.

In nucleotides, the CDR3 is TGTGCCAGCAGTTTCCCCGGGACGGGTTATGGCTACACCTTC. It encodes CASSFPGTGYGYTF. The genes are TRBV28 and TRBJ1-2; weak D call: TRBD1 (5 bases). The CDR3 has 14 residues. Trimming removed 3 bases from V and 5 bases from J, with 13 bases in between. Germline CDR1 and CDR2: MDHEN and SYDVKM.

The chain couples TRBV6-5 to TRBJ1-3, with D uncertain. CDR1 and CDR2 from the germline V gene are MNHEY and SVGAGI. The CDR3 runs 14 residues. V lost 6 bases, J lost 0 bases, and 9 bases lay in between. The CDR3 region is CASSEIISGNTIYF. The DNA of the CDR3 is TGTGCCAGCAGCGAGATAATCTCTGGAAACACCATATATTTT.

This clone was observed once. The chain carries TRBV6-1 and TRBJ2-5; D ambiguous. CDR1 and CDR2 (germline): MNHNS, SASEGT. The CDR3 is 13 amino acids. Trimming pared 1 base from V and 5 bases from J, leaving 8 bases between. The CDR3 coding sequence is TGTGCCAGCAGTGAAGTGCCCCCGGAGACCCAGTACTTC. Protein sequence: CASSEVPPETQYF.

The chain employs TRBV7-8 and TRBJ2-4; weak D call: TRBD1 (5 bases). Germline-derived CDR1 and CDR2 are SGHVS and FQNEAQ. Trimming removed 2 bases at V and 1 base at J, with 15 bases between. The CDR3 covers 17 residues. CDR3 bases: TGTGCCAGCAGCTTACCCGTCAGGGTCCAGGCCAAAAACATTCAGTACTTC. Translation: CASSLPVRVQAKNIQYF. The full variable domain, rest sourced from reference TRBV7-8 and TRBJ2-4, is GAGVSQSPRYKVAKRGQDVALRCDPISGHVSLFWYQQALGQGPEFLTYFQNEAQLDKSGLPSDRFFAERPEGSVSTLKIQRTQQEDSAVYLCASSLPVRVQAKNIQYFGAGTRLSVL.

V and J are TRBV19 and TRBJ2-7; weak D call: TRBD1 (5 bases). Per germline, CDR1 LNHDA and CDR2 SQIVND (reference sequence). V was trimmed by 4 bases and J by 1 base, leaving 8 bases between them. The CDR3 loop spans 13 amino acids. Here the CDR3 reads CASSKTDSYEQYF. CDR3 DNA: TGTGCCAGTAGTAAGACAGATTCCTACGAGCAGTACTTC.

V and J are TRBV5-4 and TRBJ1-2; 7 nucleotides match TRBD1. In germline, CDR1 is SGHNT, CDR2 YYREEE (reference sequence). The CDR3 covers 15 residues. V was pared by 4 bases and J by 4 bases, with 10 bases of the junction left unmatched. Written as DNA, the CDR3 is TGTGCCAGCAGCCTCTCAGGGGGTGGGATCTATGGCTACACCTTC. It yields the protein CASSLSGGGIYGYTF.

This clone was detected a few times. The chain carries TRBV5-1 and TRBJ1-1; D gene ambiguous. The CDR3 is made up of 15 amino acids. Germline-derived CDR1 and CDR2 are SGHRS and YFSETQ. The ends were cut back, 4 bases at V and 1 base at J, with 14 bases in the middle. The CDR3 spells CASSGIGRSNTEAFF. DNA of the CDR3: TGCGCCAGCAGCGGAATAGGACGGTCGAACACTGAAGCTTTCTTT.

The J gene is TRBJ1-6, the V gene TRBV6-5; D gene uncertain. This CDR3 region has 16 residues. V shed 0 bases and J shed 7 bases, with 13 bases lying between them. CDR1 and CDR2 (germline): MNHEY, SVGAGI. The CDR3 DNA follows: TGTGCCAGCAGTTACTCTTTCAGTCCGGGGAATTCACCCCTCCACTTT. Translating it yields CASSYSFSPGNSPLHF.

This chain uses TRBV2 with TRBJ1-2; no firm D call. From germline, CDR1 is SNHLY and CDR2 FYNNEI. Trimming took off 2 bases at V and 3 bases at J, with 7 bases between the two ends. This CDR3 spans 13 amino acids. CDR3 region: CASSEQPDYGYTF. The CDR3 region has the DNA TGTGCCAGCAGTGAACAGCCAGACTATGGCTACACCTTC.